The 9 T cell receptor beta chains given below trace back to one sample, sequenced in a study of blood T cell repertoires in COVID-19. This table comes from immunoSEQ multiplex PCR, and its TCRdb copy is limited to in-frame clones, with some not included. The sample has about 42,000 clones, 86% seen once. The sample comprised peripheral blood. The receptor source for this set is a man in his 70s with acute or convalescent COVID-19.

The chain is built from TRBV7-9 and TRBJ2-3; D call uncertain. V lost 4 bases and J lost 4, with 12 bases in between. There are 14 residues in the CDR3. Looked up from germline, CDR1 is SEHNR and CDR2 is FQNEAQ (reference sequence). CDR3 DNA sequence: TGTGCCAGCAGCTCCAATGGGCCCTCAGATACGCAGTATTTT. It codes for CASSSNGPSDTQYF.

The gene calls are TRBV2 and TRBJ1-4; D call uncertain. V lost 4 bases and J lost 4, with 13 bases in between. Germline V gene lookup returns CDR1 SNHLY and CDR2 FYNNEI. CDR3 length: 15 amino acids. For the CDR3, the DNA is TGTGCCAGCAGTGTTCGTCAGGCGCTTAATGAAAAACTGTTTTTT. It codes for CASSVRQALNEKLFF.

The chain has TRBV6-6 and TRBJ2-1; the D gene is possibly TRBD2 (5 bases). CDR1 is MNHNY and CDR2 is SVGAGI in the germline V gene (reference sequence). The V end was cut by 2 bases, the J end by 4 bases, with 9 bases between. The CDR3 is 14 residues long. The CDR3 nucleotides are TGTGCCAGCAGTTACAGGACTGGTTACAATGAGCAGTTCTTC. Amino acid sequence: CASSYRTGYNEQFF.

This clone was counted only a few times. The V call is TRBV6-2 or TRBV6-3, the J call TRBJ2-1; D perhaps matches TRBD2 (5 bases). Trimming stripped 0 bases from V and 0 bases from J, with 6 bases between. This CDR3 is 15 amino acids long. Germline V gene data show CDR1 as MNHEY and CDR2 as SVGEGT. Here the CDR3 reads CASSYSLASYNEQFF. As DNA, the CDR3 is TGTGCCAGCAGTTACTCCCTAGCCTCCTACAATGAGCAGTTCTTC.

V gene TRBV10-2 combines with J gene TRBJ2-1; TRBD2 aligns across 10 bases. The length of the CDR3 is 16 residues. Looked up from germline, CDR1 is WSHSY and CDR2 is SAAADI. With 1 base clipped from V and 4 bases from J, the junction kept 4 bases outside the gene matches. CDR3 in amino acids: CASSEWLAGEYNEQFF. CDR3 nucleotides: TGCGCCAGCAGTGAGTGGCTAGCGGGGGAGTACAATGAGCAGTTCTTC.

The rearrangement uses TRBV27 and TRBJ2-1; TRBD2 matches at 11 bases. CDR3 length equals 14 residues. V lost 6 bases to trimming and J lost 4 bases; unmatched junction nucleotides: 2. Germline lookup yields CDR1 MNHEY and CDR2 SMNVEV (reference sequence). The CDR3 DNA reads TGTGCCAGCAGCTTAGCGGGAGGGTACAATGAGCAGTTCTTC. It yields the protein CASSLAGGYNEQFF.

V and J are TRBV4-2 and TRBJ2-2; TRBD1 aligns across 9 bases. Per the germline V gene, CDR1 is LGHNA and CDR2 is YNFKEQ. V gave up 2 bases and J gave up 5 bases; unmatched junction bases: 6. The CDR3 is made up of 16 amino acids. In DNA form, the CDR3 reads TGTGCCAGCAGCCAAAGGGACAGGGCGACAACCGGGGAGCTGTTTTTT. This translates into CASSQRDRATTGELFF.

The chain joins TRBV20-1 to TRBJ2-3, with 8 bases that match TRBD2. The CDR3 runs 14 residues. V lost 3 bases to trimming and J lost 2 bases; unmatched junction nucleotides: 4. Germline V gene data show CDR1 as DFQATT and CDR2 as SNEGSKA (reference sequence). The CDR3 nucleotides read TGCAGTGCTAGTAGCGGGGAGATCACAGATACGCAGTATTTT. Its protein is CSASSGEITDTQYF.

The rearrangement joins TRBV3-1 (or the pseudogene TRBV3-2) to TRBJ1-3; D is uncertain. Germline V CDR1 and CDR2: LGHDT, YNNKEL (reference sequence). V was cut by 2 bases and J by 0 bases, with 11 bases left in between. The CDR3 contains 16 residues. CDR3 in DNA: TGTGCCAGCAGCCAAAAACCCACTAGCTCTGGAAACACCATATATTTT. It translates to CASSQKPTSSGNTIYF.